These T cell receptor beta chains were read from a single sample in a study of control samples from healthy donors and cancer patients. Profiled with immunoSEQ multiplex PCR; TCRdb holds only in-frame clones, not every one. The repertoire includes 70,000 or so clones, approximately 80% of them detected once, and about 3% sits in the top ten. The sample was PBMCs. The receptors come from a woman in her 50s with lung cancer. Both conserved end residues are part of each CDR3. A D gene is named only where the DNA matches it firmly. Clone size is given for some rows only: seen once, a few or many times, or a class if the clone is expanded.

J gene,V gene,clone size,D gene,CDR3 DNA,CDR3 protein
TRBJ2-6,TRBV5-1,-,-,TGCGCCAGCGGCCGGGGACCGAACTTTTCTGGGGCCAACGTCCTGACTTTC,CASGRGPNFSGANVLTF
TRBJ2-5,TRBV7-3,-,-,TGTGCCAGCAGCTTAGGGAACCAAGAGACCCAGTACTTC,CASSLGNQETQYF
TRBJ2-7,TRBV24-1,-,-,TGTGCCACCAGTGACCTCGGGACGGGTGGCGAGGGCGAGCAGTACTTC,CATSDLGTGGEGEQYF
TRBJ2-5,TRBV9,-,-,TGTGCCAGCAGCGTAGCCGGAGAGGTCGAGACCCAGTACTTC,CASSVAGEVETQYF
TRBJ1-2,TRBV27,-,TRBD1,TGTGCCAGCAGTCCCCGGACAGGGGGCAGCCACGGCTACACCTTC,CASSPRTGGSHGYTF
TRBJ1-5,TRBV10-1,-,TRBD1,TGCGCCAGCAGCCCGGACAGGGATCAGCCCCAGCATTTT,CASSPDRDQPQHF
TRBJ1-3,TRBV7-2,-,-,TGTGCCAGCAGCCCGCGGGGAAACGGAAACACCATATATTTT,CASSPRGNGNTIYF
TRBJ1-1,TRBV27,-,-,TGTGCCAGCGGGCCTCGGGTTGGGGGCACTGAAGCTTTCTTT,CASGPRVGGTEAFF
TRBJ1-1,TRBV7-2,-,-,TGTGCCAGCACCCCGTGGTCGGCGCAGAACACTGAAGCTTTCTTT,CASTPWSAQNTEAFF
TRBJ1-1,TRBV2,-,-,TGTGCCAGCAGTGTCCTGGACGAGAACACTGAAGCTTTCTTT,CASSVLDENTEAFF
TRBJ1-2,TRBV5-1,-,-,TGCGCCAGCAGCTTGGGCAGGGTTGAGGGCTACACCTTC,CASSLGRVEGYTF
TRBJ2-1,TRBV28,-,TRBD2,TGTGCCAGCACCCTCCCTAGCGGGGGCCCCTACAATGAGCAGTTCTTC,CASTLPSGGPYNEQFF
TRBJ2-7,TRBV7-2,-,-,TGTGCCAGCAGCTTAGCTCGTTACGAGCAGTACTTC,CASSLARYEQYF
TRBJ2-7,TRBV6-5,-,TRBD1,TGTGCCAGCAGTTGGGACAGCAACGAGCAGTACTTC,CASSWDSNEQYF
TRBJ1-2,TRBV9,-,-,TGTGCCAGCAGCGTAGACACGAACTATGGCTACACCTTC,CASSVDTNYGYTF
TRBJ1-5,TRBV19,-,TRBD1,TGTGCCAGTATAAGGGACAGGTCTGGCAATCAGCCCCAGCATTTT,CASIRDRSGNQPQHF
TRBJ1-2,TRBV28,-,TRBD1,TGTGCCAGCAGTGGCTCAGGGACAGCCACCTTC,CASSGSGTATF
TRBJ1-6,TRBV27,-,-,TGTGCCAGCAGTTTATGGGGTTTCTCCTATAATTCACCCCTCCACTTT,CASSLWGFSYNSPLHF
TRBJ1-1,TRBV2,-,-,TGTGCCAGCAGTGAAGATGCAGGGCACACTGAAGCTTTCTTT,CASSEDAGHTEAFF
TRBJ1-4,TRBV6-1,once,-,TGTGCCAGCAGTGAGGTCAGGGCCTATGAAAAACTGTTTTTT,CASSEVRAYEKLFF
TRBJ1-2,TRBV28,once,-,TGTGCCAGCGGACACTCGGGCGGGGTATTCAGGGGCTACACCTTC,CASGHSGGVFRGYTF
TRBJ1-4,TRBV7-2,-,TRBD1,TGTGCCAGCAGCTTAGGGCAGGGGGGTGAAAAACTGTTTTTT,CASSLGQGGEKLFF
TRBJ2-1,TRBV19,-,-,TGTGCCAGTCGGGACATCCCGAATAACAATGAGCAGTTCTTC,CASRDIPNNNEQFF
TRBJ2-5,TRBV9,-,-,TGTGCCAGCAGCCCCCACAGCCTCCAAGAGACCCAGTACTTC,CASSPHSLQETQYF
TRBJ1-2,TRBV6-6,-,-,TGTGCCAGCAGCTCTCTTCGGGTCTATGGCTACACCTTC,CASSSLRVYGYTF
TRBJ1-1,TRBV20-1,-,-,TGCAGTGCGGAGGAAGAGGAAGCTTTCTTT,CSAEEEEAFF
TRBJ1-1,TRBV6-2/TRBV6-3,-,-,TGTGCCAGCAGTTACTCCGCGGGGCGCACTGAAGCTTTCTTT,CASSYSAGRTEAFF
TRBJ1-5,TRBV28,few,-,TGTGCCAGCAGTTTTCAGCACATCAATCAGCCCCAGCATTTT,CASSFQHINQPQHF
TRBJ1-1,TRBV12-3/TRBV12-4,-,-,TGTGCCAGCAGTTTAAGGCAGGGAAAGGATTTT,CASSLRQGKDF
TRBJ1-6,TRBV6-5,medium-sized,TRBD1,TGTGCCAGCAGTTACGGACAGGGGTTCTCACCCCTCCACTTT,CASSYGQGFSPLHF
TRBJ2-3,TRBV5-1,-,TRBD1,TGCGCCAGCAGCTGGACGGGGACAGAGGCAGATACGCAGTATTTT,CASSWTGTEADTQYF
TRBJ2-2,TRBV7-2,-,TRBD2,TGTGCCAGCAGCTTATTCCAGCTAGCGGGCACCGGGGAGCTGTTTTTT,CASSLFQLAGTGELFF
TRBJ2-7,TRBV5-5,-,-,TGTGCCAGCAGCCGAGTGATGGAGAGCTCCTACGAGCAGTACTTC,CASSRVMESSYEQYF
TRBJ1-6,TRBV19,-,-,TGTGCCAGTAGTCGACAGGTTGATTCACCCCTCCACTTT,CASSRQVDSPLHF
TRBJ2-2,TRBV18,few,TRBD1,TGTGCCAGCTCCGGGACAGGGAAGGGCACCGGGGAGCTGTTTTTT,CASSGTGKGTGELFF
TRBJ2-2,TRBV4-1,few,-,TGCGCCAGCAGGAACGGGAACACCGGGGAGCTGTTTTTT,CASRNGNTGELFF
TRBJ1-1,TRBV7-9,-,-,TGTGCCAGCAGCAACTGGGCGGAGAACACTGAAGCTTTCTTT,CASSNWAENTEAFF
TRBJ1-2,TRBV29-1,-,-,TGCAGCGTTGAGAGAGGGGAAGGCGATGGCTACACCTTC,CSVERGEGDGYTF
TRBJ2-7,TRBV11-2,few,-,TGTGCCAGTTTTAGTCTGGAGGGCGGCGAGCAGTACTTC,CASFSLEGGEQYF
TRBJ1-5,TRBV3-1/TRBV3-2,few,-,TGTGCCAGCAGCCGAGAGAGCAATCAGCCCCAGCATTTT,CASSRESNQPQHF
TRBJ1-1,TRBV6-5,-,-,TGTGCCAGCAGTCGGCCTCGGGACCTGAACACTGAAGCTTTCTTT,CASSRPRDLNTEAFF